These T cell receptor beta chains were read from a single sample in a study of response to subunit inactivated influenza vaccine. TCRdb analysed the RT-PCR reads with MiXCR anew, one entry per CDR3 protein. This sample has around 650,000 distinct CDR3 sequences, with approximately 14% found just once. Sequences were derived from PBMCs from blood, sampled less than 13 days after vaccination. The source is a man aged 50 or older who received an inactivated influenza vaccine. CDR3s include the opening cysteine and the closing phenylalanine or tryptophan. Fields, in order: D gene, J gene, V gene, clone size, CDR3 DNA, CDR3 protein. D genes are given only for firm matches. Clone size is given for some rows only: seen once, a few or many times, or a class if the clone is expanded.

d_call: .; j_call: TRBJ2-1; v_call: TRBV5-1; clone_size: many; cdr3_nt: TGCGCCAGCAGTAACCGGGAGAGAAGTGAGCAGTTCTTC; cdr3_aa: CASSNRERSEQFF
d_call: TRBD2; j_call: TRBJ2-1; v_call: TRBV5-1; clone_size: .; cdr3_nt: TGCGCCAGCAGCTTCACTAGCGGGAGGGCCAATGAGCAGTTCTTC; cdr3_aa: CASSFTSGRANEQFF
d_call: TRBD1; j_call: TRBJ2-5; v_call: TRBV5-8; clone_size: .; cdr3_nt: TGTGCCAGCAGCTTTCAAGGGGGCGCCGGCCAAGAGACCCAGTACTTC; cdr3_aa: CASSFQGGAGQETQYF
d_call: .; j_call: TRBJ2-5; v_call: TRBV7-9; clone_size: .; cdr3_nt: TGTGCCAGCAGCATGACAGGTCATGAGACCCAGTACTTC; cdr3_aa: CASSMTGHETQYF
d_call: .; j_call: TRBJ2-7; v_call: TRBV3-1; clone_size: many; cdr3_nt: TGTGCCAGCAGCCAAAGCACCTACGAGCAGTACTTC; cdr3_aa: CASSQSTYEQYF
d_call: TRBD2; j_call: TRBJ2-5; v_call: TRBV3-1; clone_size: .; cdr3_nt: TGTGCCAGCAGCCGCGGGTTACTAGCGGGGTCACAAGAGACCCAGTACTTC; cdr3_aa: CASSRGLLAGSQETQYF
d_call: TRBD2; j_call: TRBJ2-1; v_call: TRBV5-1; clone_size: few; cdr3_nt: TGCGCCAGCAGCCTGACTAGCGGGAGGAGGTACAATGAGCAGTTCTTC; cdr3_aa: CASSLTSGRRYNEQFF
d_call: TRBD2; j_call: TRBJ2-1; v_call: TRBV7-9; clone_size: few; cdr3_nt: TGTGCCAGCAGCTTAGGCGGAGCGGGAGGAGCATACAATGAGCAGTTCTTC; cdr3_aa: CASSLGGAGGAYNEQFF
d_call: .; j_call: TRBJ2-2; v_call: TRBV12-3/TRBV12-4; clone_size: .; cdr3_nt: TGTGCCAGCAGTTTTAAGGTTACCGGGGAGCTGTTTTTT; cdr3_aa: CASSFKVTGELFF
d_call: .; j_call: TRBJ2-5; v_call: TRBV6-6; clone_size: many; cdr3_nt: TGTGCCACCCGTAGTTTGGCCCAAGAGACCCAGTACTTC; cdr3_aa: CATRSLAQETQYF
d_call: .; j_call: TRBJ2-6; v_call: TRBV9; clone_size: few; cdr3_nt: TGTGCCAGCAGCGTAGGGATTTATATGGCAGGGGCCAACGTCCTGACTTTC; cdr3_aa: CASSVGIYMAGANVLTF
d_call: TRBD1; j_call: TRBJ2-1; v_call: TRBV5-1; clone_size: many; cdr3_nt: TGCGCCAGCAGCGCGACAGGGGGCCTGTTCTTC; cdr3_aa: CASSATGGLFF
d_call: .; j_call: TRBJ2-2; v_call: TRBV11-2; clone_size: few; cdr3_nt: TGTGCCAGCAGCTTAGTTATTCCCAGGACAAAGAACACCGGGGAGCTGTTTTTT; cdr3_aa: CASSLVIPRTKNTGELFF
d_call: .; j_call: TRBJ2-3; v_call: TRBV20-1; clone_size: .; cdr3_nt: TGCAGTGCTAGAGTTGGCGGTACTAGCACAGATACGCAGTATTTT; cdr3_aa: CSARVGGTSTDTQYF
d_call: TRBD1; j_call: TRBJ2-7; v_call: TRBV6-1; clone_size: .; cdr3_nt: TGTGCCAGCAGCGAACTCCGGGACAGGGGCTACGAGCAGTACTTC; cdr3_aa: CASSELRDRGYEQYF
d_call: .; j_call: TRBJ2-5; v_call: TRBV29-1; clone_size: .; cdr3_nt: TGCAGCGTTGATAGTGAGCGTCAAGAGACCCAGTACTTC; cdr3_aa: CSVDSERQETQYF
d_call: .; j_call: TRBJ1-1; v_call: TRBV5-1; clone_size: many; cdr3_nt: TGCGCCAGCAGCTTCAGCCAGGGAGGTGCTGAAGCTTTCTTT; cdr3_aa: CASSFSQGGAEAFF
d_call: .; j_call: TRBJ2-3; v_call: TRBV10-3; clone_size: many; cdr3_nt: TGTGCCATCAGTGAGGCGCTCTCTCCGGATACGCAGTATTTT; cdr3_aa: CAISEALSPDTQYF
d_call: .; j_call: TRBJ2-3; v_call: TRBV5-1; clone_size: .; cdr3_nt: TGCGCCAGCAGCTTGGCCTTGGGAGTTACTAGCACAGATACGCAGTATTTT; cdr3_aa: CASSLALGVTSTDTQYF
d_call: .; j_call: TRBJ2-3; v_call: TRBV12-3/TRBV12-4; clone_size: .; cdr3_nt: TGTGCCAGCAGTATCCAGGCCAGCACAGATACGCAGTATTTT; cdr3_aa: CASSIQASTDTQYF
d_call: .; j_call: TRBJ1-1; v_call: TRBV5-1; clone_size: .; cdr3_nt: TGCGCCAGCAGCTTGGCTCGTGGTATAATGGCTGAAGCTTTCTTT; cdr3_aa: CASSLARGIMAEAFF
d_call: TRBD2; j_call: TRBJ2-2; v_call: TRBV12-3/TRBV12-4; clone_size: .; cdr3_nt: TGTGCCAGCAGGGGCGGGACTAGATTTAGTAGGGAGCTGTTTTTT; cdr3_aa: CASRGGTRFSRELFF
d_call: .; j_call: TRBJ1-1; v_call: TRBV29-1; clone_size: .; cdr3_nt: TGCAGCGTTGACGGGGGCACTGAAGCTTTCTTT; cdr3_aa: CSVDGGTEAFF
d_call: TRBD2; j_call: TRBJ2-2; v_call: TRBV4-3; clone_size: many; cdr3_nt: TGCGCCAGCAGCCAAGTCCCAAGGCTAGCGGGACACGGGGAGCTGTTTTTT; cdr3_aa: CASSQVPRLAGHGELFF
d_call: TRBD2; j_call: TRBJ2-5; v_call: TRBV5-1; clone_size: many; cdr3_nt: TGCGCCAGCAGCTTGACTAGCGGGGGACAAGAGACCCAGTACTTC; cdr3_aa: CASSLTSGGQETQYF
d_call: TRBD1; j_call: TRBJ2-2; v_call: TRBV10-3; clone_size: .; cdr3_nt: TGTGCCATCAGTGACATACAGGGGGCGGACGGGGAGCTGTTTTTT; cdr3_aa: CAISDIQGADGELFF
d_call: .; j_call: TRBJ2-7; v_call: TRBV3-1; clone_size: few; cdr3_nt: TGTGCCAGCAGCCAAGGGACGAACAACGAGCAGTACTTC; cdr3_aa: CASSQGTNNEQYF
d_call: .; j_call: TRBJ2-7; v_call: TRBV3-1; clone_size: .; cdr3_nt: TGTGCCAGCCGCCGCTTATACGAGCAGTACTTC; cdr3_aa: CASRRLYEQYF
d_call: .; j_call: TRBJ2-1; v_call: TRBV4-2; clone_size: .; cdr3_nt: TGTGCCAGCAGCCAAGAAAGGTATAGCGGCAATGAGCAGTTCTTC; cdr3_aa: CASSQERYSGNEQFF
d_call: TRBD2; j_call: TRBJ2-1; v_call: TRBV20-1; clone_size: .; cdr3_nt: TGCAGTGCTAGAGAACCAAGCGGGAGAGCCTACAATGAGCAGTTCTTC; cdr3_aa: CSAREPSGRAYNEQFF
d_call: .; j_call: TRBJ1-1; v_call: TRBV5-1; clone_size: few; cdr3_nt: TGCGCCAGCAGCTTGGGAGGGGCTCAAGGGAACACTGAAGCTTTCTTT; cdr3_aa: CASSLGGAQGNTEAFF
d_call: TRBD2; j_call: TRBJ2-1; v_call: TRBV20-1; clone_size: .; cdr3_nt: TGCAGTGCTAGCCTAGCGGGTTTATACAATGAGCAGTTCTTC; cdr3_aa: CSASLAGLYNEQFF
d_call: .; j_call: TRBJ2-2; v_call: TRBV12-3/TRBV12-4; clone_size: few; cdr3_nt: TGTGCCAGCAGTTTCGGCTCCCCCAGGAACACCGGGGAGCTGTTTTTT; cdr3_aa: CASSFGSPRNTGELFF
d_call: TRBD2; j_call: TRBJ2-1; v_call: TRBV14; clone_size: many; cdr3_nt: TGTGCCAGCAGCCAATTAGCGGGCCGCTCCTACAATGAGCAGTTCTTC; cdr3_aa: CASSQLAGRSYNEQFF
d_call: TRBD1; j_call: TRBJ1-2; v_call: TRBV12-3/TRBV12-4; clone_size: .; cdr3_nt: TGTGCCAGCAGTACGCGATGGACAGGGTGGTATGGCTACACCTTC; cdr3_aa: CASSTRWTGWYGYTF
d_call: TRBD1; j_call: TRBJ1-5; v_call: TRBV9; clone_size: few; cdr3_nt: TGTGCCAGCAGCGTAGACTCCGGGACAGGGGGCACTCAGCCCCAGCATTTT; cdr3_aa: CASSVDSGTGGTQPQHF
d_call: TRBD1; j_call: TRBJ2-1; v_call: TRBV10-3; clone_size: few; cdr3_nt: TGTGCCATCAGTGATCCGGGACAGGGCTGGAATGAGCAGTTCTTC; cdr3_aa: CAISDPGQGWNEQFF
d_call: .; j_call: TRBJ2-7; v_call: TRBV20-1; clone_size: .; cdr3_nt: TGCAGTGTCGAGCGAGTCGGGAGTTCGAACGAGCAGTACTTC; cdr3_aa: CSVERVGSSNEQYF
d_call: TRBD2; j_call: TRBJ2-7; v_call: TRBV7-2; clone_size: few; cdr3_nt: TGTGCCAGCAGCTTAGTGGGGGGGGAGGGCGAGCAGTACTTC; cdr3_aa: CASSLVGGEGEQYF
d_call: .; j_call: TRBJ2-7; v_call: TRBV20-1; clone_size: .; cdr3_nt: TGCAGTGCTAGGGAATTCGGCAGGGGCTACGAGCAGTACTTC; cdr3_aa: CSAREFGRGYEQYF
d_call: .; j_call: TRBJ1-2; v_call: TRBV7-2; clone_size: .; cdr3_nt: TGTGCCAGCAATTCAAGGGAAGGCAACTATGGCTACACCTTC; cdr3_aa: CASNSREGNYGYTF